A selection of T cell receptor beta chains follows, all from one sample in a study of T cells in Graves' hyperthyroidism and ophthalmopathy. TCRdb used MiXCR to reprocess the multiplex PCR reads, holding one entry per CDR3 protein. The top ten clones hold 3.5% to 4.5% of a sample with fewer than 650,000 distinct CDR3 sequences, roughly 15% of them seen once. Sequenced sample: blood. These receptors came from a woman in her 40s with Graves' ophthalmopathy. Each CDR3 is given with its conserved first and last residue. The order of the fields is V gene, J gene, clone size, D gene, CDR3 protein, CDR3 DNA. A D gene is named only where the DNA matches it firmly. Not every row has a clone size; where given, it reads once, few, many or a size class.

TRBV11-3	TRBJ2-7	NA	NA	CASSGGTSYEQYF	TGTGCCAGCAGCGGAGGCACTTCCTACGAGCAGTACTTC
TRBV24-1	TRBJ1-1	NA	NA	CATSEAGANTEAFF	TGTGCCACCAGTGAGGCAGGGGCGAACACTGAAGCTTTCTTT
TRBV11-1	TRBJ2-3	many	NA	CASSNTGYKTDTQYF	TGTGCCAGCAGTAATACAGGTTACAAGACAGATACGCAGTATTTT
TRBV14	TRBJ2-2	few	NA	CASSQVQQNTGELFF	TGTGCCAGCAGCCAAGTTCAGCAGAACACCGGGGAGCTGTTTTTT
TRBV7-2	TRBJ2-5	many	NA	CASSLDVETQYF	TGTGCCAGCAGCTTAGATGTGGAGACCCAGTACTTC
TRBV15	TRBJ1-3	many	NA	CATSRDPWSGSGNTIYF	TGTGCCACCAGCAGAGACCCTTGGTCAGGCTCTGGAAACACCATATATTTT
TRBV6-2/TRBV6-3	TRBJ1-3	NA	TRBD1	CASSRDRGDLNSGNTIYF	TGTGCCAGCAGTCGGGACAGGGGTGACCTTAACTCTGGAAACACCATATATTTT
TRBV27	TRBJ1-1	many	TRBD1	CASSHDRERAFF	TGTGCCAGCAGCCACGACAGGGAGAGAGCTTTCTTT
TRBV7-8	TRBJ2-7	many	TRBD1	CASSFSGGFNEQYF	TGTGCCAGCAGCTTCTCAGGGGGCTTCAACGAGCAGTACTTC
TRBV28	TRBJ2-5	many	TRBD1	CASTEGQGLETQYF	TGTGCCAGCACCGAAGGACAGGGTTTGGAGACCCAGTACTTC
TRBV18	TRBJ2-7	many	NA	CASSTSGGPDEQYF	TGTGCCAGCTCAACTTCTGGGGGGCCAGACGAGCAGTACTTC
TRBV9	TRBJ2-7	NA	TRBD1	CASSVGGQGPYEQYF	TGTGCCAGCAGCGTAGGGGGACAGGGTCCCTACGAGCAGTACTTC
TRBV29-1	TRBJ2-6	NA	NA	CSAMGSGANVLTF	TGCAGCGCCATGGGCTCTGGGGCCAACGTCCTGACTTTC
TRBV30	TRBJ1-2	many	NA	CAWSPATGGYTF	TGTGCCTGGAGCCCCGCTACGGGTGGCTACACCTTC
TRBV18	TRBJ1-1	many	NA	CASSQGHPEAFF	TGTGCCAGCTCCCAAGGACATCCTGAAGCTTTCTTT
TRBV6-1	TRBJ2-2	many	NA	CASSEWTSSTGELFF	TGTGCCAGCAGTGAATGGACCTCGAGCACCGGGGAGCTGTTTTTT
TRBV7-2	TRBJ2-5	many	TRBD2	CASSLVTSGRGETQYF	TGTGCCAGCAGCTTAGTGACTAGCGGGAGGGGGGAGACCCAGTACTTC
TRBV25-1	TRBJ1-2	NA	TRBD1	CASSEFAGTGGYGYTF	TGTGCCAGCAGTGAATTTGCCGGGACAGGGGGCTATGGCTACACCTTC
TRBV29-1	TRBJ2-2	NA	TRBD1	CSVGTGDTGELFF	TGCAGCGTGGGGACAGGAGACACCGGGGAGCTGTTTTTT
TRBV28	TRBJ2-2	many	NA	CASSLAPTGELFF	TGTGCCAGCAGTTTGGCCCCCACCGGGGAGCTGTTTTTT
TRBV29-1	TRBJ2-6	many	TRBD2	CSVRTAGDSGANVLTF	TGCAGCGTTCGGACTGCGGGGGACTCTGGGGCCAACGTCCTGACTTTC
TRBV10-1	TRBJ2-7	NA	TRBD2	CDPQGLAGGSVEQYF	TGCGACCCCCAAGGGCTAGCGGGAGGTAGTGTCGAGCAGTACTTC
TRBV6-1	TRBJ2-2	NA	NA	CASVGRWTGELFF	TGTGCCAGTGTGGGGAGATGGACCGGGGAGCTGTTCTTT
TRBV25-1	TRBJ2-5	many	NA	CASSEFGGQETQYF	TGTGCCAGCAGTGAATTCGGGGGCCAAGAGACCCAGTACTTC
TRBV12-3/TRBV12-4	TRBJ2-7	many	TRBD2	CASSLAGVPYEQYF	TGTGCCAGCAGCTTAGCGGGAGTCCCCTACGAGCAGTACTTC
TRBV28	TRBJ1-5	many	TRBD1	CASSLAGGYGNQPQHF	TGTGCCAGCAGTTTGGCAGGGGGCTACGGCAATCAGCCCCAGCATTTT
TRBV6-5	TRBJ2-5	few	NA	CASSYRGTSGGGKTQYF	TGTGCCAGCAGTTACCGGGGAACCTCAGGGGGAGGAAAGACCCAGTATTTC
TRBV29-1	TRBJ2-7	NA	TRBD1	CSVRTGYGEQYF	TGCAGCGTTAGGACAGGGTACGGGGAGCAGTACTTC
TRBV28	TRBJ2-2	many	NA	CASSPRRGESTGELFF	TGTGCCAGCAGTCCCAGGAGAGGGGAATCCACCGGGGAGCTGTTTTTT
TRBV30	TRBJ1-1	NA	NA	CAWMSLGTVEAFF	TGTGCCTGGATGAGTCTCGGGACCGTAGAAGCTTTCTTT
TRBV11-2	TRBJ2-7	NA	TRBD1	CASSLGQLTGDYEQYF	TGTGCCAGCAGCTTAGGTCAACTGACAGGGGACTACGAGCAGTACTTC
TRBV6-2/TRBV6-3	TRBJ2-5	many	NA	CASSSPSGKETQYF	TGTGCCAGCAGTTCCCCAAGCGGAAAAGAGACCCAGTACTTC
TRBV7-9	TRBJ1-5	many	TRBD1	CASSPRTGVSYQPQHF	TGTGCCAGCAGCCCCAGGACAGGGGTTAGTTATCAGCCCCAGCATTTT
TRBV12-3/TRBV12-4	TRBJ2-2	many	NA	CATRPNTNTGELFF	TGTGCCACTCGGCCGAATACGAACACCGGGGAGCTGTTTTTT
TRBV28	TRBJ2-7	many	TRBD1	CASSLTGGSYEQYF	TGTGCCAGCAGTTTGACAGGGGGCTCCTACGAGCAGTACTTC
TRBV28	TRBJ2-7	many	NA	CASTTPSYEQYF	TGTGCCAGCACTACACCCTCCTACGAGCAGTACTTC
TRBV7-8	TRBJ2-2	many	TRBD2	CASSRREDYTGELFF	TGTGCCAGCAGCAGGCGGGAGGACTACACCGGGGAGCTGTTTTTT
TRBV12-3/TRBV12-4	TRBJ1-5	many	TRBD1	CASRTGSGNQPQHF	TGTGCCAGCAGGACAGGGTCTGGCAATCAGCCCCAGCATTTT
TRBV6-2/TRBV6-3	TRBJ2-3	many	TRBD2	CASSTSGRTDTQYF	TGTGCCAGCAGCACTAGCGGGAGGACAGATACGCAGTATTTT
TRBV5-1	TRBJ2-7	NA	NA	CASSLELVASSDEQYF	TGCGCCAGCAGCTTGGAACTGGTGGCCTCGAGTGACGAGCAGTACTTC
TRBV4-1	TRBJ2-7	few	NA	CASSQISAGGYEQYF	TGCGCCAGCAGCCAAATTTCAGCCGGCGGCTACGAGCAATACTTC
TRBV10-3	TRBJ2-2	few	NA	CAISDAYTGELFF	TGTGCCATCAGTGATGCGTACACCGGGGAGCTGTTTTTT
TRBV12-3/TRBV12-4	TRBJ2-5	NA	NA	CASMRGGQTQYF	TGTGCCAGCATGAGGGGCGGACAGACCCAGTACTTC
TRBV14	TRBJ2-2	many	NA	CASREGPDGELFF	TGTGCCAGCAGAGAGGGGCCGGACGGGGAGCTGTTTTTT
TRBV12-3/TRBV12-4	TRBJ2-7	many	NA	CASSLAQGTHYEQYF	TGTGCCAGCAGTTTAGCGCAGGGGACTCACTACGAGCAGTACTTC
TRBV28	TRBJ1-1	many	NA	CATTFTGKAFF	TGTGCCACCACCTTCACAGGGAAAGCTTTCTTT
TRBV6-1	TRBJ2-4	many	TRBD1	CASSDRTGIEAKNIQYF	TGTGCCAGCAGTGACCGGACAGGGATTGAAGCCAAAAACATTCAGTACTTC
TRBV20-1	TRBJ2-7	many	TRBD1	CSALPEEGTDHREQYF	TGCAGTGCCCTCCCTGAGGAAGGGACAGATCACCGCGAGCAGTACTTC
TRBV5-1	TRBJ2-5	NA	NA	CASSTGGRAETQYF	TGCGCCAGCAGCACCGGGGGCAGGGCGGAGACCCAGTACTTC
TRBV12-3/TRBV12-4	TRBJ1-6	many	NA	CASSSGRLNNSPLHF	TGTGCCAGCAGTTCAGGGCGCTTGAATAATTCACCCCTCCACTTT
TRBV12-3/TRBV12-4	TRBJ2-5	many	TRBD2	CASSFNSRGGTQYF	TGTGCCAGCAGTTTCAACAGCCGCGGGGGGACCCAGTACTTC
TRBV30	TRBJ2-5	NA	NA	CAWSTSGETQYF	TGTGCCTGGAGTACGAGTGGGGAGACCCAGTACTTC
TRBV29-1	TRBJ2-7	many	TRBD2	CSAYGTSGSEQYF	TGCAGCGCATATGGGACTAGCGGGAGCGAGCAGTACTTC